This T cell receptor beta chain was sequenced during a study of T cells in Graves' hyperthyroidism and ophthalmopathy. V was pared by 6 bases and J by 8 bases, with 19 bases between. The CDR3 consists of 14 residues. Many counts were recorded for this clonotype. TCR beta CDR3 regions were amplified from RNA. TCR CDR3 regions were first amplified by RT-PCR with HTBI primers. TCRdb recomputed calls from the multiplex PCR reads with MiXCR, one row per CDR3 protein. The repertoire holds hundreds of thousands of distinct CDR3 sequences, with about a sixth as singletons. Sequenced sample: blood. The source of this sequence is a woman aged 18-30 years with Graves' hyperthyroidism. V usage is TRBV12-3 or TRBV12-4 and J usage is TRBJ1-2; D not resolved. Here the CDR3 DNA reads TGTGCCAGCAGCCGGGTCGGGGTAATGCGAGGCTACACCTTC. Its translation: CASSRVGVMRGYTF.